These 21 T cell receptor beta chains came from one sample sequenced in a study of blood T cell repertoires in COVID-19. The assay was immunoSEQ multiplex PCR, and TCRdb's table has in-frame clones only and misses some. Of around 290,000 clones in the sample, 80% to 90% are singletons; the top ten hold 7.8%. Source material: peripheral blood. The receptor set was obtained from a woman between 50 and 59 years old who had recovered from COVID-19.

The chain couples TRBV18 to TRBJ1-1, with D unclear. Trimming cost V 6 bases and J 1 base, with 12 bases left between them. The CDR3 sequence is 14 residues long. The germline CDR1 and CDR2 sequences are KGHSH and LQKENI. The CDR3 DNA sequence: TGTGCCAGCTCTTCAACCAACGGGAACACTGAAGCTTTCTTT. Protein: CASSSTNGNTEAFF.

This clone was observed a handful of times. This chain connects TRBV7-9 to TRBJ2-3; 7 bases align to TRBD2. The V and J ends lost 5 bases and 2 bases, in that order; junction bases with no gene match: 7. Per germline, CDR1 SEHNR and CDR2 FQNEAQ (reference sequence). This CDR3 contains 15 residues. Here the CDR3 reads CASSALAAPTDTQYF. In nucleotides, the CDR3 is TGTGCCAGCAGCGCGCTAGCGGCCCCCACAGATACGCAGTATTTT.

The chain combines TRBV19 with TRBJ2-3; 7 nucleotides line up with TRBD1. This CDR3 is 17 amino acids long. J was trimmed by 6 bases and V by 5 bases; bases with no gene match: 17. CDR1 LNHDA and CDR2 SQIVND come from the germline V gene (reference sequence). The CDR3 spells CASSFRPTGTSSDTQYF. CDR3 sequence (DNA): TGTGCCAGTAGTTTCCGCCCGACAGGGACCTCCTCGGATACGCAGTATTTT.

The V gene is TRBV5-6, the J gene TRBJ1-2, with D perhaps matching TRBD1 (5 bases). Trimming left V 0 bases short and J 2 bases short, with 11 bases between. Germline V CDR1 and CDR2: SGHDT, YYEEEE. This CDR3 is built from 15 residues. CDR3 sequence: CASSLVGRGNYGYTF. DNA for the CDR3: TGTGCCAGCAGCTTGGTGGGCCGGGGGAACTATGGCTACACCTTC.

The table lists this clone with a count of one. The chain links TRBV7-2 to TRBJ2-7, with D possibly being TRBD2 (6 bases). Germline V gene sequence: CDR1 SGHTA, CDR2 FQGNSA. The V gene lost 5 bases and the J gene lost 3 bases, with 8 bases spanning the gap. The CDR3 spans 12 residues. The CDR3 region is CASSVSGYEQYF. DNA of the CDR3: TGTGCCAGCAGCGTTAGCGGCTACGAGCAGTACTTC.

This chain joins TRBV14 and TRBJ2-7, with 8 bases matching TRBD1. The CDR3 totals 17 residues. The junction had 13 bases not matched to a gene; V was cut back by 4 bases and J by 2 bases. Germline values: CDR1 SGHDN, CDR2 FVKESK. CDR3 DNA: TGTGCCAGCAGCCCTACCCGGACAGGGTGGGATACCTACGAGCAGTACTTC. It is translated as CASSPTRTGWDTYEQYF.

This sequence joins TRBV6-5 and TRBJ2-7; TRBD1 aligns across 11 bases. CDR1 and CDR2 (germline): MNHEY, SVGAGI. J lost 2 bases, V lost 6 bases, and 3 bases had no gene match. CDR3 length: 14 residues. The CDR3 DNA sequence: TGTGCCAGCAGGGGACAGGGGGAGACCTACGAGCAGTACTTC. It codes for CASRGQGETYEQYF.

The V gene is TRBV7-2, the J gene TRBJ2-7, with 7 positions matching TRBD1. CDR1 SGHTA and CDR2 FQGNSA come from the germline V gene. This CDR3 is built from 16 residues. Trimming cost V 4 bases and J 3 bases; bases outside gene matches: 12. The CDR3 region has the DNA TGTGCCAGCAGCTCGAGGATCGTAACAGGGGACTACGAGCAGTACTTC. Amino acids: CASSSRIVTGDYEQYF.

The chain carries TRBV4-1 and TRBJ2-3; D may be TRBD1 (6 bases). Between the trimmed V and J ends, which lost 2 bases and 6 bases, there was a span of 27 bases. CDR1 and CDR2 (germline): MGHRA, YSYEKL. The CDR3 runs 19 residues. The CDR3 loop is CASSQTVFRMDRRSDTQYF. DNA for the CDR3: TGCGCCAGCAGCCAAACCGTTTTCCGCATGGACAGACGGTCGGATACGCAGTATTTT.

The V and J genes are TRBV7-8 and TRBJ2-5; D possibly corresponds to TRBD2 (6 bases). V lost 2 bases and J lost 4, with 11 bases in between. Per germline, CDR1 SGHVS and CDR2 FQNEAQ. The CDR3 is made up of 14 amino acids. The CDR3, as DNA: TGTGCCAGCAGCTTATTTAGCGGCGGAGAGACCCAGTACTTC. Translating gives CASSLFSGGETQYF.

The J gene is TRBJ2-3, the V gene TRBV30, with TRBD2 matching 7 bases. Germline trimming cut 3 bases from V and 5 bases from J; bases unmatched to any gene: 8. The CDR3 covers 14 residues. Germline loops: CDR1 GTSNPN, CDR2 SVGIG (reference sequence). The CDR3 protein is CAWRMAGAVDTQYF. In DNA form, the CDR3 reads TGTGCCTGGAGGATGGCGGGAGCGGTAGATACGCAGTATTTT.

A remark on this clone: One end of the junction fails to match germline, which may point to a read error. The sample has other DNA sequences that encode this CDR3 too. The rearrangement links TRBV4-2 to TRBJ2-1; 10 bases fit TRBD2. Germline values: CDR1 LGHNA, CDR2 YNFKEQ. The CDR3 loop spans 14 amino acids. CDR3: CASSQAGGGNEQFF. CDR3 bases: TGTGCCAGCAGTCAAGCGGGAGGGGGTAATGAGCAGTTCTTC.

The CDR3 spells CASSSRQGVSTDTQYF. CDR3 bases: TGCGCCAGCAGCTCGCGACAAGGGGTGAGCACAGATACGCAGTATTTT. The chain carries TRBV5-1 and TRBJ2-3, with a tentative D call TRBD1 (5 bases). The length of the CDR3 is 16 residues. The V and J ends lost 3 bases and 0 bases respectively, with 14 bases between them. CDR1 and CDR2 from the germline V gene are SGHRS and YFSETQ.

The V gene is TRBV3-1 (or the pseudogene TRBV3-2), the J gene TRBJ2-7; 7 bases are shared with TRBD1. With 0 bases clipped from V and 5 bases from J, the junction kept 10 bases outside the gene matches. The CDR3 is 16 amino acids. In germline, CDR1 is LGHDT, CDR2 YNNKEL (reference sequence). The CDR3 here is CASSQDCRGRLDEQYF. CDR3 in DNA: TGTGCCAGCAGCCAAGATTGTAGGGGGCGGTTGGACGAGCAGTACTTC.

CDR3 sequence reads: CASSPRRGDTQYF. CDR3 DNA sequence: TGCGCCAGCAGCCCCCGTAGGGGAGATACGCAGTATTTT. The rearrangement links TRBV5-1 to TRBJ2-3; TRBD1 is a possible D gene (5 bases). The CDR3 runs to 13 residues. Trimming removed 4 bases at V and 5 bases at J, with 11 bases between. The germline CDR1 and CDR2 sequences are SGHRS and YFSETQ.

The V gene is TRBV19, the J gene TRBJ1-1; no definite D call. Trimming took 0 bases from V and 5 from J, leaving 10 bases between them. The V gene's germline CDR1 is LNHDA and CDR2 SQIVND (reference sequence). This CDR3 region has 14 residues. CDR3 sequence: CASSIDSGGTEAFF. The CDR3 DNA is TGTGCCAGTAGTATAGACAGTGGAGGGACTGAAGCTTTCTTT.

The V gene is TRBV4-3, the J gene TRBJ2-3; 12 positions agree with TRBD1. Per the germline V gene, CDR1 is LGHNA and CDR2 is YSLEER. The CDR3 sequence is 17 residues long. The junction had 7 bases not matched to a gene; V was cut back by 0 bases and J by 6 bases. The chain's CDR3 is CASSQEPGQGAMDTQYF. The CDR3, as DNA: TGCGCCAGCAGCCAAGAACCGGGACAGGGGGCTATGGATACGCAGTATTTT.

The CDR3 DNA sequence: TGTGCCAGCACCGGGACCTACGAGCAGTACTTC. This sequence encodes CASTGTYEQYF. This sequence joins TRBV6-5 and TRBJ2-7, with D possibly being TRBD2 (5 bases). V dropped 7 bases and J dropped 2 bases, with 6 bases sitting between them. Germline assignment: CDR1 MNHEY and CDR2 SVGAGI. The CDR3 sequence is 11 residues long.

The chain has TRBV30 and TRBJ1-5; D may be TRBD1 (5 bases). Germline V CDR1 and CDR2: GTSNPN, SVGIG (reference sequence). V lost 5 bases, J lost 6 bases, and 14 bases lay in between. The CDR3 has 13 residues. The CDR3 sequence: CAWQGKDRQPQHF. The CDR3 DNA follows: TGTGCCTGGCAGGGAAAGGATCGTCAGCCCCAGCATTTT.

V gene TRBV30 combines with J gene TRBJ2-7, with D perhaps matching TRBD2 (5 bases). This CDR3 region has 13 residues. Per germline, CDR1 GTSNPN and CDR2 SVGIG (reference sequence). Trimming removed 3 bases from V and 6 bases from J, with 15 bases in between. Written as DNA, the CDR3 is TGTGCCTGGAGCGGGGATATAATGAGCGAGCAGTACTTC. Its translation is CAWSGDIMSEQYF.

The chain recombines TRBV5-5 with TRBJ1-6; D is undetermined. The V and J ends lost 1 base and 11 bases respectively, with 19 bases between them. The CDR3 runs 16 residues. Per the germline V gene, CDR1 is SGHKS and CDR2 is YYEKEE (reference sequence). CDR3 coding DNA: TGTGCCAGCAGCTTGTTACCGGGTCTCCTGAAGGCACCCCTCCACTTT. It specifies CASSLLPGLLKAPLHF.